This T cell receptor (beta chain) was identified during a study of blood T cells in healthy people across ages. Findings and caveats of the study: Possibly confounding the expanded clonotype changes was the fact that donor CMV status was unknown. More naive CD4+ cells and higher diversity were found in long-lived than in aged donors. Researchers judged that diversity estimates from one million T cells fell short of true values. Among T cells, TCR beta diversity per million cells dropped roughly linearly as age rose.

Comment on this clonotype: Its antigen is still unknown.

The V gene's germline CDR1 is LGHDT and CDR2 YNNKEL (reference sequence). Trimming cost V 4 bases and J 11 bases, with 23 bases left between them. The CDR3 consists of 15 residues. The use of a sample-barcoded 5' primer and a J-beta primer mix characterized a second PCR of roughly 6 to 11 cycles. TCRdb fed the 5' RACE reads into MiXCR, producing one record per CDR3 protein. Among 380,000 or so distinct CDR3 sequences listed, approximately 52% were seen once. Sequenced input: blood. The genes are TRBV3-1 and TRBJ2-5; D may be TRBD1 or TRBD2 (5 bases each). This receptor was identified in a man aged 55-75 years in good health. As DNA, the CDR3 is TGTGCCAGCAGCCCCCGACCGGGACCCGGCGGAGAGCAGTACTTC. Its protein product is CASSPRPGPGGEQYF.